This T cell receptor (beta chain) was identified in a study of beta chain features in type 1 diabetes. The study's findings and limits: Across all four CD4+ subsets, people with type 1 diabetes showed modestly shorter TCRB CDR3s.

The table lists this clone with many counts. Its antigen is unidentified. What was sequenced were expressed TCRB transcripts, since all of the isolated RNA had been reverse transcribed. The assay was immunoSEQ multiplex PCR, and TCRdb's table has in-frame clones only and misses some. The sample records 300,000 to 400,000 clones, 9.6% being singletons. This sequence was found in a young man with type 1 diabetes. The specimen sequenced was central memory CD4+ T cells from blood.

The CDR3, as DNA: TGTGCCAGTATGGGGTGGCAGGGGACCGGGGAGCTGTTTTTT. Protein product: CASMGWQGTGELFF. This chain uses TRBV19 with TRBJ2-2; possibly TRBD1 for D (6 bases). Germline V gene lookup returns CDR1 LNHDA and CDR2 SQIVND (reference sequence). The CDR3 sequence is 14 residues long. The V end was cut by 7 bases, the J end by 5 bases, with 14 bases between.